This T cell receptor beta chain was identified in a study of T cells in Graves' hyperthyroidism and ophthalmopathy (dated by TCRdb to 2018 to 2020). Regarding the study in general: Peripheral blood was collected at initial diagnosis, before any treatment. TCR V-J signatures able to tell the groups apart were searched for in a discovery cohort of approximately 95 patients, of whom roughly 42 had Graves' ophthalmopathy and some 60 had stable Graves' hyperthyroidism. Prospective prediction of ophthalmopathy was tested in an independent validation cohort of approximately 19 hyperthyroidism patients and some 17 patients who later progressed to ophthalmopathy. The roughly 91 discovery patients were randomly split 7:3 into training and test sets. In addition, the study compared T-cell repertoires in thyroid tissue and in blood from roughly 6 Graves' hyperthyroidism patients. Following sampling, methimazole starting at 30 mg daily was given to hyperthyroidism patients, and high-dose intravenous methylprednisolone was given to ophthalmopathy patients. The paper describes TCR Vbeta CDR3 sequencing of around 140 peripheral blood samples, made up of 43 ophthalmopathy patients, roughly 80 hyperthyroidism patients and some 17 progressor patients. Beyond this particular receptor, the publication reports: Sample size was not statistically predetermined, and blinding of investigators to group allocation was not performed. Most expanded thyroid clonotypes (frequency above 0.001) were also detected in blood, suggesting blood repertoires may reflect thyroid immune responses. In validation, the model predicted progression to ophthalmopathy with approximately 69% sensitivity and less than 75% specificity, a median of 6.5 months before onset. A model built on a 13 V-J signature distinguished ophthalmopathy from stable hyperthyroidism, reaching 85% to 90% sensitivity and about 81% specificity in cross-validation and 80%/75% in testing.

Hyperthyroidism patients were aged 18 to 65 years and newly diagnosed, with disease duration of less than 2 months. Patients with uncontrolled infections, other autoimmune diseases, pregnancy or lactation were excluded. Clinical symptoms, serum thyroxine and TRAb, thyroid ultrasound, and orbital computed tomography formed the basis for the diagnoses. Blood from progressor patients was collected at the time of first diagnosis with hyperthyroidism, before any ophthalmopathy symptoms had appeared. PBMCs were isolated from 7.5 to 10 ml of fresh peripheral blood by Ficoll-Paque density gradient centrifugation. Patients classed as progressors first received a Graves' hyperthyroidism diagnosis and then went on to develop ophthalmopathy during follow-up. Total RNA was extracted using Trizol reagent, and RNA quality was assessed on an Agilent 2100 Bioanalyzer. This clonotype has a count of ten or more. What this receptor recognizes is not known. Base qualities are not at hand, and no much larger clone is one base apart.

The TCR beta CDR3 regions were amplified from RNA transcripts. The first round of RT-PCR for the TCR CDR3 was performed with the HTBI primer set and the Qiagen OneStep RT-PCR kit. Libraries were constructed in a second round of multiplex PCR, after which size selection and purification were carried out. The libraries were sequenced on an Illumina HiSeq2000 using paired-end 100 bp reads. In the source study's methods: SOAPnuke was used to process the raw data, with reads discarded if the reads contained adapters or uncalled bases, had a mean Phred below 15, or lacked an exact constant-primer or identifier match. COPE v1.2.5 was used to merge high-quality paired reads, and clonotypes were defined as unique nucleotide sequences. MiTCR v1.1 was used to align clonotypes to the IMGT TRBV, TRBD and TRBJ reference segments. The analysis was restricted to V-J combinations with a frequency above 0.0001, which together covered 99% to 99.2% of the repertoires. A TCS score was defined as the ratio of F50 (clonal expansion) to E x V (chaos), with BLOSUM62-based TCRdist applied between CDR3 peptides within each V-J. Welch's t-statistics and random forest reduced 500 to 650 V-J features to 13, which were used in a naive Bayes classifier (R e1071). TCRdb trimmed public reads at Q25 via fastp, called clones via MiXCR and kept in-frame beta chains. Identical CDR3 protein sequences are pooled into one entry, listed with their most common genes and DNA. TCRdb's processing, not the study's, gives the V and J calls here. Counted in this sample were around 700,000 distinct CDR3 sequences; roughly a sixth of them appeared once. The top ten clones comprise over 15% of the sample.

The germline V gene (reference sequence) provides CDR1 LGHDT and CDR2 YNNKEL. The CDR3 sequence holds 14 residues, the cysteine and phenylalanine included. The DNA shown is the 42-base CDR3, in frame from base 1. V is cut by 5 bases and J by 4 bases, and the space between the germline ends is 14 bases. Recombination linked TRBV3-1 to TRBJ1-2; 6 matching bases give a weak D call of TRBD1. The sequence came from a woman aged 45-60 years with Graves' hyperthyroidism that later progressed to Graves' ophthalmopathy. The specimen sequenced was blood. The CDR3 region reads CASSSKGQSYGYTF. The nucleotide sequence reads as follows: TGTGCCAGCAGCTCTAAAGGACAGAGCTATGGCTACACCTTC. Reference TRBV3-1 and TRBJ1-2 genes cover what lies past the CDR3, so the full variable domain is DTAVSQTPKYLVTQMGNDKSIKCEQNLGHDTMYWYKQDSKKFLKIMFSYNNKELIINETVPNRFSPKSPDKAHLNLHINSLELGDSAVYFCASSSKGQSYGYTFGSGTRLTVV.